A single sample gave rise to the 6 T cell receptor beta chains below, sequenced in a study of blood T cell repertoires in COVID-19. Profiled with immunoSEQ multiplex PCR; TCRdb holds only in-frame clones, not every one. This table has 330,000 or so clones, 92% appearing once. Source material: PBMCs or T cells enriched from blood (not recorded which). The receptors come from a woman in her 30s who had recovered from COVID-19.

This clone is a singleton in its sample. The chain uses TRBV7-3 and TRBJ2-4, with D unclear. The CDR3 is made up of 13 amino acids. Germline CDR1 and CDR2: SGHTA and FQGTGA. V lost 1 base and J lost 8, with 9 bases in between. The CDR3 sequence is CASSLRPRDIQYF. CDR3 DNA: TGTGCCAGCAGCTTAAGGCCCCGGGACATTCAGTACTTC.

The J gene is TRBJ1-1, the V gene TRBV28; 7 bases fit TRBD1. This CDR3 region has 14 residues. The germline V gene encodes CDR1 MDHEN and CDR2 SYDVKM. Germline trimming cut 11 bases from V and 2 bases from J; bases unmatched to any gene: 11. CDR3 in amino acids: CAGTQGTRNTEAFF. In DNA form, the CDR3 reads TGTGCCGGAACACAGGGGACCCGAAACACTGAAGCTTTCTTT.

In this sample, this clone turned up once. The V and J genes are TRBV28 and TRBJ1-4; D is undetermined. The CDR3 has 14 amino acids. V was clipped by 7 bases and J by 12 bases, with 21 bases between them. CDR1 MDHEN and CDR2 SYDVKM come from the germline V gene. The CDR3 reads CASTADTAKRELFF. In DNA form, the CDR3 reads TGTGCCAGCACCGCTGACACAGCCAAGCGGGAACTGTTTTTT.

V usage is TRBV30 and J usage is TRBJ1-4; 9 bases are a match to TRBD1. CDR3 length: 16 residues. V dropped 3 bases and J dropped 3; count of bases not matched to a gene: 8. Germline CDR1 reads GTSNPN; CDR2 reads SVGIG (reference sequence). For the CDR3, the DNA is TGTGCCTGGAGCGATCTAGGGACAGGGCCTAATGAAAAACTGTTTTTT. Translating it yields CAWSDLGTGPNEKLFF.

This rearrangement joins TRBV30 to TRBJ2-5, with TRBD2 as a possible D gene (5 bases). The CDR3 contains 12 residues. The germline V and J ends were trimmed by 1 base and 2 bases, with 5 bases remaining between them. CDR1 is GTSNPN and CDR2 is SVGIG in the germline V gene (reference sequence). Here the CDR3 reads CAWSGLQETQYF. For the CDR3, the DNA is TGTGCCTGGAGTGGACTACAAGAGACCCAGTACTTC.

On this clone itself: Mismatch with germline at one junction end may stem from a read error. The chain joins TRBV11-2 to TRBJ2-7, with D tentatively TRBD1 (7 bases). The CDR3 is 15 amino acids. CDR1 and CDR2 (germline): SGHAT, FQNNGV. The CDR3 spells CASRLGGGNSYEQYF. The CDR3 DNA follows: TGTGCCAGCAGATTAGGGGGCGGGAACTCCTACGAGCAGTACTTC.